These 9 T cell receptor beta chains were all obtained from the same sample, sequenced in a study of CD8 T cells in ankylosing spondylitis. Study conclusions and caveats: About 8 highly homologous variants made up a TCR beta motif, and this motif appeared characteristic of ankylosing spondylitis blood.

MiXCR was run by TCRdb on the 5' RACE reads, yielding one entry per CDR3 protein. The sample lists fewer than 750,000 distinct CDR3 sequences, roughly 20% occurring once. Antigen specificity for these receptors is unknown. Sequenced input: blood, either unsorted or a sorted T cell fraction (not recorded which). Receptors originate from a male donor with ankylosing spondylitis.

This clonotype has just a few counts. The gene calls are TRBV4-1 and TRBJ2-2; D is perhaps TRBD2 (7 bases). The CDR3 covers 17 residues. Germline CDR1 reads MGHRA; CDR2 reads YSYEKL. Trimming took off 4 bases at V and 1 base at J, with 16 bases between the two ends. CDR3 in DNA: TGCGCCAGCAGCCGGTTCGCGGGGGCCCTGAACACCGGGGAGCTGTTTTTT. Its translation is CASSRFAGALNTGELFF.

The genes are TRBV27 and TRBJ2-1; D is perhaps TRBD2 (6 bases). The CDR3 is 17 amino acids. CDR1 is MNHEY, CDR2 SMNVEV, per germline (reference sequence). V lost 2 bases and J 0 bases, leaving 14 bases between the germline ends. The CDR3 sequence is CASSLRDLPSSYNEQFF. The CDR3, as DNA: TGTGCCAGCAGTTTACGGGACTTGCCGAGCTCCTACAATGAGCAGTTCTTC.

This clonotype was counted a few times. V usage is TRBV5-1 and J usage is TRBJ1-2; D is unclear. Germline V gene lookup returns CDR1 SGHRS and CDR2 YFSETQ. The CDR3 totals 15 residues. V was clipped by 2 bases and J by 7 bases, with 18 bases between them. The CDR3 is CASSLELGLHVGYTF. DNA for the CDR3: TGCGCCAGCAGCTTAGAACTAGGGCTACATGTTGGCTACACCTTC.

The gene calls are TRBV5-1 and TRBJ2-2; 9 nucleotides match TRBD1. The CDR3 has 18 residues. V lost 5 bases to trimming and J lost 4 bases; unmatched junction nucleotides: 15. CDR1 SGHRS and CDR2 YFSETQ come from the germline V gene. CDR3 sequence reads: CASRIPPTGQGGTGELFF. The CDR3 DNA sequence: TGCGCCAGCAGGATCCCCCCTACGGGACAGGGAGGCACCGGGGAGCTGTTTTTT.

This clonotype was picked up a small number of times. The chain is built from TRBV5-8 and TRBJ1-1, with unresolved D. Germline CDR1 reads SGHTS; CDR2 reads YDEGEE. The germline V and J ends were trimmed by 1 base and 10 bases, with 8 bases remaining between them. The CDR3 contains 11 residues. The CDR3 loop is CASSLTVRAFF. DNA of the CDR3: TGTGCCAGCAGCTTGACGGTACGAGCTTTCTTT.

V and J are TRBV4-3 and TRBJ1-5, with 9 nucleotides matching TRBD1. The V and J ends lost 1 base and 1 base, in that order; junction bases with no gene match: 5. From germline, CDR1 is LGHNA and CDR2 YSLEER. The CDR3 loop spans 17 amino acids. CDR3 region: CASSQGTGDLSNQPQHF. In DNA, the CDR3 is TGCGCCAGCAGCCAAGGGACAGGGGATTTGAGCAATCAGCCCCAGCATTTT.

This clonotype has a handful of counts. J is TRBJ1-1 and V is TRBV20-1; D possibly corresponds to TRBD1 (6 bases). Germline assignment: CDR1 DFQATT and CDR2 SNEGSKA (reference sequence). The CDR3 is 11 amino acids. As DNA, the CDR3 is TGCAGGGGGGGCTTCGGCACTGAAGCTTTCTTT. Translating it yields CRGGFGTEAFF.

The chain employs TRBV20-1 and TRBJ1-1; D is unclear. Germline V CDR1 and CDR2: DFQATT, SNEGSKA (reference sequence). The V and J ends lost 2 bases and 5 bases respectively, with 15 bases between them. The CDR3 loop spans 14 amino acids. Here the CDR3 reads CSARRSEVRTEAFF. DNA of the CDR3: TGCAGTGCTAGACGGTCGGAGGTTCGAACTGAAGCTTTCTTT.

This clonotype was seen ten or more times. This CDR3 is CASSPLAGEQFF. CDR3 DNA: TGTGCCAGCAGCCCTCTAGCGGGAGAGCAGTTCTTC. This sequence joins TRBV12-3 or TRBV12-4 and TRBJ2-1, with 9 bases matching TRBD2. The CDR3 totals 12 residues. V dropped 6 bases and J dropped 10; count of bases not matched to a gene: 4.